This T cell receptor (beta chain) was identified during a study of blood T cell repertoires in COVID-19. Turning to the study itself: Sites in the United States, Italy and Spain provided acute and convalescent COVID-19 samples. The analysed material was cDNA or gDNA that came from T cells, B-cell-depleted T cells, or PBMCs.

Looked up from germline, CDR1 is LNHDA and CDR2 is SQIVND (reference sequence). After removal of 3 bases from V and 0 bases from J, the junction contained 4 bases not matched to a gene. The CDR3 spans 17 residues. This clone has a handful of counts. Authors' processing steps: Reference gene primer amplification gave estimated nucleated cell counts. The repertoire was sequenced with immunoSEQ multiplex PCR; TCRdb's copy has only in-frame clones and lacks some. V, J and clone size reflect that table, while D and trimming were determined from the DNA. In the table there are about 200,000 clones, about 88% of which are singletons.

The source material was peripheral blood. The clonotype was recovered from a man aged 45-65 years with COVID-19, enrolled during active disease. V usage is TRBV19 and J usage is TRBJ2-3; 12 bases line up with TRBD2. This CDR3 is CASSMRTSGISTDTQYF. Here the CDR3 DNA reads TGTGCCAGTAGTATGAGGACTAGCGGGATTAGCACAGATACGCAGTATTTT.